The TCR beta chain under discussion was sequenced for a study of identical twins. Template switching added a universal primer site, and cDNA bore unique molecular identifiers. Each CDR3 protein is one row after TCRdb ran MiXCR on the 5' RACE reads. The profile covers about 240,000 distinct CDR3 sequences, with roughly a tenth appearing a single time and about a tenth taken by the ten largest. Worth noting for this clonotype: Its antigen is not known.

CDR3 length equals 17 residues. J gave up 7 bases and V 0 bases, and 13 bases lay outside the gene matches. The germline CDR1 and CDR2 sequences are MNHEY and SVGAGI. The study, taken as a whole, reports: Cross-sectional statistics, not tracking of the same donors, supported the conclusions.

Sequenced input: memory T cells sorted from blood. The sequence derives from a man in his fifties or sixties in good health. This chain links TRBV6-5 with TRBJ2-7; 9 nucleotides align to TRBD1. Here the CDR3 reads CASSYSNRGHSTREQYF. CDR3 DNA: TGTGCCAGCAGTTACTCGAACAGGGGGCATTCCACGCGAGAGCAGTACTTC.